This T cell receptor beta chain derives from a study of shared T cell receptors in the human thymus. The repertoire was sequenced with immunoSEQ multiplex PCR; TCRdb's copy has only in-frame clones and lacks some. The table has hundreds of thousands of clones, approximately 85% seen once; the top ten hold 0.0095% to 0.013%. The CDR3 consists of 16 residues. V gave up 6 bases and J gave up 5 bases; unmatched junction bases: 13. Germline CDR1 MNHNY, CDR2 SVGAGI (reference sequence). In this sample, this clone turned up once. The same sample was also used in a study of human thymus T cells. Turning to that study: The thymus tissue came from resections taken during corrective heart surgery. Thymic as well as blood repertoires seemed to favor certain V and J genes unevenly.

The chain employs TRBV6-6 and TRBJ1-2, with 9 bases lining up with TRBD1. Sequenced input: thymocytes. This clonotype originated in a girl under three years old with a congenital heart defect. This CDR3 is CASSPETGGSEYGYTF. The DNA for the CDR3 is TGTGCCAGCAGCCCGGAAACAGGGGGCTCAGAATATGGCTACACCTTC.